Following are 7 T cell receptor beta chains from one sample sequenced in a study of HIV-infected children after antiretroviral therapy interruption. Unique molecular identifiers were included in an RNA-based 3' RACE TCR library. TCRdb analysed the 3' RACE reads with MiXCR anew, one entry per CDR3 protein. The repertoire has around 41,000 distinct CDR3 sequences, approximately 7% of them found once; the top ten carry roughly 1%. Treatment indicated: PENTA 11 planned treatment interruption arm or continuous ART arm. Sequenced material: CD45RA+ CD4+ T cells from PBMCs, pooled from several time points, taken from a donor given antiretroviral therapy, either interrupted or continuous. Subset: naive CD4+ CD45RA+ CD45RO- T cells. The receptors derive from a pool of human donors with HIV.

This clonotype was counted at least ten times. The J gene is TRBJ2-7, the V gene TRBV7-9; maybe TRBD2 (5 bases). V was pared by 2 bases and J by 4 bases, with 12 bases between. This CDR3 is built from 14 residues. Germline CDR1 is SEHNR and CDR2 is FQNEAQ (reference sequence). CDR3 amino acids: CASSLLGRGYEQYF. DNA of the CDR3: TGTGCCAGCAGCTTACTGGGTCGGGGTTACGAGCAGTACTTC.

This clonotype was detected a few times. The gene calls are TRBV28 and TRBJ1-5, with 8 bases lining up with TRBD1. CDR3 size: 16 residues. The germline V gene encodes CDR1 MDHEN and CDR2 SYDVKM. J was trimmed by 6 bases and V by 6 bases; bases with no gene match: 13. The CDR3 loop is CASRKLAGGGGQPQHF. The DNA of the CDR3 is TGTGCCAGCAGAAAATTAGCAGGGGGCGGAGGTCAGCCCCAGCATTTT.

This clonotype appeared many times. J is TRBJ1-6 and V is TRBV7-9; tentatively, D is TRBD1 (6 bases). The CDR3 runs to 15 residues. Trimming pared 0 bases from V and 5 bases from J, leaving 8 bases between. The germline gives CDR1 SEHNR, CDR2 FQNEAQ (reference sequence). In nucleotides, the CDR3 is TGTGCCAGCAGCTTAGCGGGGGCTGATAATTCACCCCTCCACTTT. Protein: CASSLAGADNSPLHF.

The rearrangement joins TRBV2 to TRBJ1-3; D not resolved. CDR1 is SNHLY and CDR2 is FYNNEI in the germline V gene. Trimming took 6 bases from V and 3 from J, leaving 3 bases between them. CDR3 length equals 11 residues. CDR3 sequence reads: CASSRGNTIYF. DNA of the CDR3: TGTGCCAGCAGCCGTGGAAACACCATATATTTT.

The chain uses TRBV15 and TRBJ1-2, with TRBD1 matching over 8 bases. This CDR3 has 14 residues. The V and J ends lost 1 base and 3 bases, in that order; junction bases with no gene match: 1. From germline, CDR1 is LNHNV and CDR2 YYDKDF (reference sequence). CDR3 sequence reads: CATSRVDRDYGYTF. The CDR3 coding sequence is TGTGCCACCAGCAGAGTGGACAGGGACTATGGCTACACCTTC.

This clonotype was seen repeatedly, ten times or more. A junction end diverges from the germline sequence, so it may reflect a read error. The V gene is TRBV28, the J gene TRBJ2-3; D tentatively reads TRBD1 or TRBD2 (5 bases each). CDR3 length: 13 residues. In germline, CDR1 is MDHEN, CDR2 SYDVKM. CDR3 DNA: TGTGCTAGCAGTTTATCGTGGGGGAACACCTTGTACTTT. It translates to CASSLSWGNTLYF.

In its sample, this clonotype was seen many times. The genes are TRBV30 and TRBJ2-7; maybe TRBD2 (6 bases). CDR1 is GTSNPN and CDR2 is SVGIG in the germline V gene (reference sequence). The CDR3 extends over 13 amino acids. Trimming removed 2 bases from V and 10 bases from J, with 18 bases in between. CDR3 DNA sequence: TGTGCCTGGAGTCTGGGGGACTCCTATGAACAGTACTTC. Translating gives CAWSLGDSYEQYF.